These 14 T cell receptor beta chains were all obtained from the same sample, sequenced in a study of blood T cell repertoires in COVID-19. Assay: immunoSEQ multiplex PCR; the TCRdb copy retains only in-frame clones and omits some. The data contain 80,000 to 95,000 clones, 70% to 90% of them singletons. The sequencing sample was made of peripheral blood. The receptors shown here come from a human donor in a cohort sampled during active COVID-19.

The J gene is TRBJ1-2, the V gene TRBV23-1; D is ambiguous. Being an ORF, TRBV23-1 has a function that is uncertain. This CDR3 region has 16 residues. Trimming removed 1 base from V and 3 bases from J, with 15 bases in between. The CDR3 loop is CASSQYQRGRYYGYTF. For the CDR3, the DNA is TGCGCCAGCAGTCAATACCAAAGAGGGCGCTACTATGGCTACACCTTC.

The V call is TRBV29-1, the J call TRBJ2-5, with D maybe TRBD2 (5 bases). The CDR3 has 12 residues. The V gene's germline CDR1 is SQVTM and CDR2 ANQGSEA. Between the trimmed V and J ends, which lost 3 bases and 2 bases, there was a span of 7 bases. DNA of the CDR3: TGCAGCGTTGATGAGGGACAAGAGACCCAGTACTTC. Translated, it gives CSVDEGQETQYF. The full variable domain, rest sourced from reference TRBV29-1 and TRBJ2-5, is SAVISQKPSRDICQRGTSLTIQCQVDSQVTMMFWYRQQPGQSLTLIATANQGSEATYESGFVIDKFPISRPNLTFSTLTVSNMSPEDSSIYLCSVDEGQETQYFGPGTRLLVL.

This chain joins TRBV3-1 (or the pseudogene TRBV3-2) and TRBJ1-5; 7 nucleotides agree with TRBD1. The CDR3 covers 17 residues. The trim removed 0 bases at V and 4 bases at J, leaving 9 bases unmatched. Germline CDR1 LGHDT, CDR2 YNNKEL (reference sequence). The CDR3 region is CASSQDPYRGYNQPQHF. DNA for the CDR3: TGTGCCAGCAGCCAAGATCCGTACAGGGGATATAATCAGCCCCAGCATTTT.

This clone was seen more than once but under ten times. The chain recombines TRBV5-4 with TRBJ1-5; a weak D match, TRBD1 (6 bases). The ends were cut back, 3 bases at V and 4 bases at J, with 17 bases in the middle. CDR1 SGHNT and CDR2 YYREEE come from the germline V gene (reference sequence). This CDR3 comprises 16 residues. The CDR3 here is CASSWGGGLGNQPQHF. The CDR3 region has the DNA TGTGCCAGCAGCTGGGGCGGGGGGCTTGGTAATCAGCCCCAGCATTTT.

This chain's CDR3 is CSVEDEPGQGRYYGYTF. DNA for the CDR3: TGCAGCGTTGAAGACGAACCGGGACAGGGGAGGTACTATGGCTACACCTTC. The rearrangement uses TRBV29-1 and TRBJ1-2; TRBD1 agrees at 10 bases. After removal of 0 bases from V and 3 bases from J, the junction contained 10 bases not matched to a gene. Germline-derived CDR1 and CDR2 are SQVTM and ANQGSEA. The CDR3 length is 17 residues. Based on the CDR3 plus reference TRBV29-1 and TRBJ1-2, the full variable domain is SAVISQKPSRDICQRGTSLTIQCQVDSQVTMMFWYRQQPGQSLTLIATANQGSEATYESGFVIDKFPISRPNLTFSTLTVSNMSPEDSSIYLCSVEDEPGQGRYYGYTFGSGTRLTVV.

V is TRBV5-1 and J is TRBJ1-1; 7 nucleotides match TRBD1. Looked up from germline, CDR1 is SGHRS and CDR2 is YFSETQ. The V and J ends lost 4 bases and 1 base, in that order; junction bases with no gene match: 7. The CDR3 runs 15 residues. CDR3: CASSPRQGPNTEAFF. The CDR3 DNA follows: TGCGCCAGCAGCCCCCGACAGGGCCCGAACACTGAAGCTTTCTTT.

The chain is built from TRBV9 and TRBJ2-7; 7 bases line up with TRBD1. The germline gives CDR1 SGDLS, CDR2 YYNGEE. The trim removed 4 bases at V and 2 bases at J, leaving 12 bases unmatched. CDR3 size: 16 residues. The CDR3 sequence is CASSPSRLDRAYEQYF. DNA of the CDR3: TGTGCCAGCAGCCCATCCCGCCTAGACAGGGCCTACGAGCAGTACTTC.

The V and J genes are TRBV27 and TRBJ2-3; TRBD1 matches at 8 bases. This CDR3 has 16 amino acids. Germline lookup yields CDR1 MNHEY and CDR2 SMNVEV (reference sequence). V lost 4 bases and J lost 3; bases outside the gene matches: 9. The CDR3 nucleotides are TGTGCCAGCAGTTGGTTCGGACAGGGAGGTACAGATACGCAGTATTTT. It is translated as CASSWFGQGGTDTQYF.

The gene calls are TRBV12-3 or TRBV12-4 and TRBJ1-1, with no clear D. This CDR3 region has 13 residues. V was trimmed by 4 bases and J by 3 bases, leaving 9 bases between them. The CDR3 here is CASSSLRDTEAFF. The CDR3 bases are TGTGCCAGCAGTTCGTTGCGGGACACTGAAGCTTTCTTT.

This chain links TRBV5-1 with TRBJ2-5, with a tentative D call TRBD2 (5 bases). The germline gives CDR1 SGHRS, CDR2 YFSETQ. Trimming left V 9 bases short and J 5 bases short, with 17 bases between. This CDR3 is built from 13 residues. CDR3 sequence reads: CATPGPPGETQYF. Written as DNA, the CDR3 is TGCGCCACCCCTGGACCGCCGGGGGAGACCCAGTACTTC.

The chain links TRBV18 to TRBJ1-3; TRBD1 might be the D (5 bases). V lost 3 bases and J lost 0, with 15 bases in between. The CDR3 consists of 17 residues. CDR1 is KGHSH, CDR2 LQKENI, per germline. Here the CDR3 DNA reads TGTGCCAGCTCACCCGGTGGAGGGACTGTCTCTGGAAACACCATATATTTT. Translation gives CASSPGGGTVSGNTIYF.

This chain joins TRBV5-6 and TRBJ2-7; the match to TRBD1 covers 7 bases. The CDR3 extends over 14 amino acids. The germline CDR1 and CDR2 sequences are SGHDT and YYEEEE. The J segment lost 2 bases and the V segment lost 4 bases, leaving 6 bases of the junction unmatched. The CDR3, as DNA: TGTGCCAGCAGCCCCGACGGGACAGCCTACGAGCAGTACTTC. This encodes CASSPDGTAYEQYF.

The gene calls are TRBV6-2 or TRBV6-3 and TRBJ2-5, with D unclear. The V gene's germline CDR1 is MNHEY and CDR2 SVGEGT. The CDR3 is 13 residues long. With 3 bases removed from V and 4 bases from J, the gap between germline ends came to 9 bases. For the CDR3, the DNA is TGTGCCAGCAGTTATGCATACATAGAGACCCAGTACTTC. Translation gives CASSYAYIETQYF.

V usage is TRBV7-6 and J usage is TRBJ2-3, with TRBD1 as a possible D gene (5 bases). The length of the CDR3 is 16 residues. Looked up from germline, CDR1 is SGHVS and CDR2 is FNYEAQ. V shed 4 bases and J shed 0 bases, with 14 bases lying between them. This CDR3 is CASSSRRQTSTDTQYF. Here the CDR3 DNA reads TGTGCCAGCAGCTCGAGGCGACAGACTAGCACAGATACGCAGTATTTT.